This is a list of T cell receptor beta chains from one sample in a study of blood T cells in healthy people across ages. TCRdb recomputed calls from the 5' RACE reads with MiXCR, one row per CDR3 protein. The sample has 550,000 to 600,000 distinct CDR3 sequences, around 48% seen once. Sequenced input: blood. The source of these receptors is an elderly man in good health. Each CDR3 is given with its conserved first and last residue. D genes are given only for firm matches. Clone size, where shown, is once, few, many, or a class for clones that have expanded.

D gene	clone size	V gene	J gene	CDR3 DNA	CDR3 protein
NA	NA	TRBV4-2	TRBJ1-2	TGTGCCAGCAGCCAAGATCCCCAATCCATACTGCTTTATGGCTACACCTTC	CASSQDPQSILLYGYTF
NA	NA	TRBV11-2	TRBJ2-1	TGTGCCAGCAGCTCCTCCCGGGGGACCTGGGATGAGCAGTTCTTC	CASSSSRGTWDEQFF
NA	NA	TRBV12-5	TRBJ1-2	TGTGCTAGTGGTCTACAACTCTATGGCTACACCTTC	CASGLQLYGYTF
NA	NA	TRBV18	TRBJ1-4	TGTGCCAGCTCCCCCTCGGGAGCAAGAGAGGAAAAACTGTTTTTT	CASSPSGAREEKLFF
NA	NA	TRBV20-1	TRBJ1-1	TGCAGTGCTAGGGAAGGGGCTAATGAAGCTTTCTTT	CSAREGANEAFF
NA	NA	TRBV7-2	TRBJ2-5	TGTGCCAGCAGTAGCGGTGGAGGGGCGCGAGGAGAGACCCAGTACTTC	CASSSGGGARGETQYF
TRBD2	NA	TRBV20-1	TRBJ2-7	TGCAGTGCTAGACCGGGGACTAGCGGACCTTACAATGAGCAGTACTTC	CSARPGTSGPYNEQYF
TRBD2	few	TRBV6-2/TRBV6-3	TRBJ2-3	TGTGCCAGCAGGCCTAGCGGGAGAAGCGCAGATACGCAGTATTTT	CASRPSGRSADTQYF
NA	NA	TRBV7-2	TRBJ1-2	TGTGCCAGCAGCTTTATAAGTGATGGCTACACCTTC	CASSFISDGYTF
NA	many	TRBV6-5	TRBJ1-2	TGTGCCAGCAGTTACTCCCCCGGCGGTTCTAACTATGGCTACACCTTC	CASSYSPGGSNYGYTF
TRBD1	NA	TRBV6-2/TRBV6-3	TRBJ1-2	TGTGCCAGCAGCTTACGCGCGGGACAGGATCGTGGCTACACCTTC	CASSLRAGQDRGYTF
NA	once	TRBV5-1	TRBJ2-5	TGCGCCAGCAGCTTGTGGCAGGGGGGCGAGACCCAGTACTTC	CASSLWQGGETQYF
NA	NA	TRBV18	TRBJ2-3	TGTGCCAGCTCCACCCTTCCGGATACGCAGTATTTT	CASSTLPDTQYF
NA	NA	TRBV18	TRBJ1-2	TGTGCCAGCTCACCAGCAGGGGATAGGGCCTATGGCTACACCTTC	CASSPAGDRAYGYTF
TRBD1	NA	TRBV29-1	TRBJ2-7	TGCAGCGTCCAAGAGGGGGGGACAGGGTTGGACGAGCAGTACTTC	CSVQEGGTGLDEQYF
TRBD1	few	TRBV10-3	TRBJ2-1	TGTGCCATCAGTGGGGACAGCAACAATGAGCAGTTCTTC	CAISGDSNNEQFF
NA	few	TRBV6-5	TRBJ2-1	TGTGCCAGCAGCCGGGACTTCAACCCCCGTCGTGAGCAGTTCTTC	CASSRDFNPRREQFF
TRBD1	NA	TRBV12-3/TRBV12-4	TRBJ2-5	TGTGCCAGCAGTCGAAACAGGGGCCAAGAGACCCAGTACTTC	CASSRNRGQETQYF
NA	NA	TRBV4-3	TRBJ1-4	TGCGCCAGCAGCCAAAAAGGGGGAATTGAGGGGATGACTAATGAAAAACTGTTTTTT	CASSQKGGIEGMTNEKLFF
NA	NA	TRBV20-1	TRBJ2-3	TGCAGTGCTAGAGATCCTGGTGTGACAGGCCTCTTTGGGGGTAGCACAGATACGCAGTATTTT	CSARDPGVTGLFGGSTDTQYF
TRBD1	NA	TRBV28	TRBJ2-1	TGTGCCACCTATTCAACAGGGGTAGAGACCCAGTTCTTC	CATYSTGVETQFF
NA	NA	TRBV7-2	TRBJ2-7	TGTGCCAGCAGCTTAGGATTCCACAGGACCTCCTACGAGCAGTACTTC	CASSLGFHRTSYEQYF
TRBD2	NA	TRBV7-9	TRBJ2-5	TGTGCCAGCAGCGCAACCGAGGGACTAGCGGGAATAAATGAGCAGTACTTC	CASSATEGLAGINEQYF
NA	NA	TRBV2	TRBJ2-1	TGTGCCAGCAGTGTCCGGGGCAAGGGTGAGCAGTTCTTC	CASSVRGKGEQFF
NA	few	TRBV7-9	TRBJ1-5	TGTGCCAGCAGCTTATTCGGTCAGCCCCAGCATTTT	CASSLFGQPQHF
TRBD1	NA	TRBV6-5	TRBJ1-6	TGTGCCAGCAGTTACTTTCTGGGACAGGAAAGCTCCTATAATTCACCCCTCCACTTT	CASSYFLGQESSYNSPLHF
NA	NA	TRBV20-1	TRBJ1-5	TGCAGTGCTAGATTAGGTCAGCCCCAGCATTTT	CSARLGQPQHF
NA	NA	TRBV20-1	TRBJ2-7	TGCAGTGCGAAGAAGGGTTACAATGAGCAGTACTTC	CSAKKGYNEQYF
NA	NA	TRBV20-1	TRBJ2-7	TGCAGTGCTAGAGAGGCGGTTTACTACGAGCAGTACTTC	CSAREAVYYEQYF
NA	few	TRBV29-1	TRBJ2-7	TGCAGCGTTGAATCAGGGGTTACCTACGAGCAGTACTTC	CSVESGVTYEQYF
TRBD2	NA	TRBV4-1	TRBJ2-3	TGCGCCAGCAGCCAGGGACCTAGCGGGTACACAGATACGCAGTATTTT	CASSQGPSGYTDTQYF
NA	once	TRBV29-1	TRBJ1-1	TGCAGCGTTGAATCAGGTCTCTCCACTGAAGCTTTCTTT	CSVESGLSTEAFF
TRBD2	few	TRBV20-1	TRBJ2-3	TGCAGTGCCACTAGCGGGGAGGGGGGCACAGATACGCAGTATTTT	CSATSGEGGTDTQYF
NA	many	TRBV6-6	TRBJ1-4	TGTGCCAGCAGTTATGGGGAGACTAATGAAAAACTGTTTTTT	CASSYGETNEKLFF
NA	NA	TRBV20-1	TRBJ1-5	TGCAGTGCTAGACCAACAGGGAATAGCAATCAGCCCCAGCATTTT	CSARPTGNSNQPQHF
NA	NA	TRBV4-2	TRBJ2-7	TGTGCCAGCAGCCAAGATCGGGCTAGCGCCACCCGGGTTCGTGAGCAGTACTTC	CASSQDRASATRVREQYF
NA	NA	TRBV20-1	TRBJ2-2	TGCAGTGCTAGAGAGCAGGGGCAGGTGGACACCGGGGAGCTGTTTTTT	CSAREQGQVDTGELFF
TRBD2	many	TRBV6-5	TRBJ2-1	TGTGCCAGCAGTCCGGTAGCGGGTTCAAGATACAATGAGCAGTTCTTC	CASSPVAGSRYNEQFF
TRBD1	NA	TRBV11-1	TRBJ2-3	TGTGCCAGCAGCTTCCACAGGGGGCACGACGCAGATACGCAGTATTTT	CASSFHRGHDADTQYF
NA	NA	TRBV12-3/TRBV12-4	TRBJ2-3	TGTGCCAGCAGTTTAGCGAACGCGATTACAGATACGCAGTATTTT	CASSLANAITDTQYF
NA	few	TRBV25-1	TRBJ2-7	TGTGCCAGCAGTGATCCCGCAAGGTCCGCCTCCTACGAGCAGTACTTC	CASSDPARSASYEQYF
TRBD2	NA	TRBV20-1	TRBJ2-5	TGCAGTGCTAGTTCTCTAGCGGTGGAGACCCAGTACTTC	CSASSLAVETQYF
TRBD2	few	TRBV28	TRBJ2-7	TGTGCCAGCAGAGGACTAGCGGGAGAACACGAGCAGTACTTC	CASRGLAGEHEQYF
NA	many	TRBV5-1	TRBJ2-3	TGCGCCAGCAGCTTGGCCGGAGCAACAGATACGCAGTATTTT	CASSLAGATDTQYF
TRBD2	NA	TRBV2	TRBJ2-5	TGTGCCGGAGCTAGCGGGAGGGCCTCAGAGACCCAGTACTTC	CAGASGRASETQYF
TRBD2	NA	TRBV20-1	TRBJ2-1	TGCAGTGCTAGAGTCCAGCGGGAGACTGAGCAGTTCTTC	CSARVQRETEQFF
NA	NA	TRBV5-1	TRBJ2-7	TGCGCCAGCAGCTTGGAAACGCAGGGTGAGCAGTACTTC	CASSLETQGEQYF
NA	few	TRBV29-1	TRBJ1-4	TGCAGCGTTTCGCCGGAGAATGAAAAACTGTTTTTT	CSVSPENEKLFF
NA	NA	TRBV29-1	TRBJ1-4	TGCAGCGTTGAAGATGGAGAGGGTAAAAAACTGTTTTTT	CSVEDGEGKKLFF
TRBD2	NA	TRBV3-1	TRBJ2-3	TGTGCCAGCAGCCAAGAACTAGCGGGAAGGGCAGATACGCAGTATTTT	CASSQELAGRADTQYF
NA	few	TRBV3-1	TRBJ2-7	TGTGCCAGCAGCCCGGGTCCATCAAGCACCTACGAGCAGTACTTC	CASSPGPSSTYEQYF
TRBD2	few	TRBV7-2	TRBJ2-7	TGTGCCAGCAGCACTAGCGGGGGCGACTACGAGCAGTACTTC	CASSTSGGDYEQYF
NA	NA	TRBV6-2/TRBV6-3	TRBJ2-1	TGTGCCAGCAGTATCGACAGGGACTACTACAATGAGCAGTTCTTC	CASSIDRDYYNEQFF
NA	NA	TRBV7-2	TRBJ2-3	TGTGCCAGCAGCTCAGGAGTAGCCAGCACAGATACGCAGTATTTT	CASSSGVASTDTQYF
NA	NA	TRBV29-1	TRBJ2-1	TGCAGCGCAGGGGGGGGGCAGATGAATGAGCAGTTCTTC	CSAGGGQMNEQFF
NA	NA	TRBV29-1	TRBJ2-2	TGCAGCGTCCGGGACACGAACACCGGGGAGCTGTTTTTT	CSVRDTNTGELFF